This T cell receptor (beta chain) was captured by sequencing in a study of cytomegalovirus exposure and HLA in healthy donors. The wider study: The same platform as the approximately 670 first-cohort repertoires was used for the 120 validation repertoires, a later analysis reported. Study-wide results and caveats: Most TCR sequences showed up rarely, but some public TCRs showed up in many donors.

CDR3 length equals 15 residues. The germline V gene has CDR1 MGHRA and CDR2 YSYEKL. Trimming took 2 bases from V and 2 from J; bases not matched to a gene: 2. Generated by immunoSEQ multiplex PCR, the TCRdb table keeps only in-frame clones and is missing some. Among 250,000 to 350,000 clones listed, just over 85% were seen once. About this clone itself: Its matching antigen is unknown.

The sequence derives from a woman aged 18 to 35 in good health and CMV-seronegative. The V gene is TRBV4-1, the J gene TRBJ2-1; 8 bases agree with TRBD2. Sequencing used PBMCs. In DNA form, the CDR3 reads TGCGCCAGCAGCCAAACTAGCGGCCCCTACAATGAGCAGTTCTTC. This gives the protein CASSQTSGPYNEQFF.